This is a list of T cell receptor beta chains from one sample in a study of blood T cell repertoires in COVID-19. The table came from immunoSEQ multiplex PCR; TCRdb's copy has only in-frame clones and leaves some out. The sample records 80,000 or so clones, roughly 80% being singletons. Material: peripheral blood. The receptors stem from a woman of 80 years or more with acute or convalescent COVID-19. The CDR3 runs from the conserved cysteine through the conserved F or W. The D gene is left open where the match is weak. Size tells how often a clone was seen (once, few, many) or the class of an expanded clone, and some rows leave it out.

TRBV6-5	13	TRBJ1-5	-	-	TGTGCCAGCAGAGGACTGATCAATCAGCCCCAGCATTTT	CASRGLINQPQHF
TRBV10-1	15	TRBJ2-3	-	TRBD1	TGCGCCAGCAGCCTAAAACAGGGGCTGACAGATACGCAGTATTTT	CASSLKQGLTDTQYF
TRBV19	16	TRBJ2-1	-	TRBD2	TGTGCCAGTAGTCCCCCAGGGGCGGGGGGGCCCAATGAGCAGTTCTTC	CASSPPGAGGPNEQFF
TRBV3-1/TRBV3-2	13	TRBJ2-5	-	-	TGTGCCAGCAGCCAAGCCGAACTAGCAGGACAGTACTTC	CASSQAELAGQYF
TRBV6-5	15	TRBJ1-6	-	TRBD1	TGTGCCAGCAGTATATCGGGACAGTCGAATTCACCCCTCCACTTT	CASSISGQSNSPLHF
TRBV18	15	TRBJ1-6	-	TRBD1	TGTGCCAGCTCCCCAGGGGGACAAGGCCCGAGACCCCTCCACTTT	CASSPGGQGPRPLHF
TRBV7-3	14	TRBJ1-6	-	TRBD1	TGTGCCAGCAGCATACAGGGGGAGGATTCACCCCTCCACTTT	CASSIQGEDSPLHF
TRBV14	16	TRBJ1-2	once	-	TGTGCCAGCAGCCAAGTCGGGGTTCCAGCTAACTATGGCTACACCTTC	CASSQVGVPANYGYTF
TRBV7-9	16	TRBJ2-3	-	-	TGTGCCAGCAGCCAATATAAGGACACCCGCACAGATACGCAGTATTTT	CASSQYKDTRTDTQYF
TRBV19	14	TRBJ2-3	-	TRBD2	TGTGCCAGTGGTAGCGGGGGGGCCGCAGATACGCAGTATTTT	CASGSGGAADTQYF
TRBV18	15	TRBJ1-2	-	-	TGTGCCAGCTCACCGGACCAGGGACACAGGGAGGGCTACACCTTC	CASSPDQGHREGYTF
TRBV28	16	TRBJ2-5	-	TRBD1	TGTGCCAGCAGTTTAAGTTCGGGGACAGGCCTACGGGACCAGTACTTC	CASSLSSGTGLRDQYF
TRBV6-5	15	TRBJ1-4	-	-	TGTGCCAGCAGTATGGACAGCCACTCAAATGAAAAACTGTTTTTT	CASSMDSHSNEKLFF
TRBV4-3	15	TRBJ1-2	-	-	TGCGCCAGCAGCCAAGATAGCGGGGGCCGGTATGGCTACACCTTC	CASSQDSGGRYGYTF
TRBV6-5	15	TRBJ2-2	-	TRBD1	TGTGCCAGCAGTTACTGGCAGGGGGCCACCGGGGAGCTGTTTTTT	CASSYWQGATGELFF
TRBV13	16	TRBJ2-2	once	TRBD1	TGTGCCAGCAGCTTAGAACAGGGGGTGAACACCGGGGAGCTGTTTTTT	CASSLEQGVNTGELFF
TRBV25-1	11	TRBJ1-2	-	-	TGTGCCAGCAGTCAGGGAAATGGCTACACCTTC	CASSQGNGYTF
TRBV3-1/TRBV3-2	20	TRBJ1-4	-	TRBD1	TGTGCCAGCAGCCAAGATTTCGGACAGGGAACCTACCCAGCTAATGAAAAACTGTTTTTT	CASSQDFGQGTYPANEKLFF
TRBV28	12	TRBJ1-2	-	-	TGTGCCAGCAGTTTACCCCAAGACAGGCCGTTCTTC	CASSLPQDRPFF
TRBV5-8	14	TRBJ2-5	-	-	TGTGCCAGCAGCTTGATACCCGGGGAAGAGACCCAGTACTTC	CASSLIPGEETQYF
TRBV29-1	13	TRBJ2-7	-	-	TGCAGCGTTGGTCTCGGGGAAACGTACGAGCAGTACTTC	CSVGLGETYEQYF
TRBV29-1	12	TRBJ2-5	-	TRBD1	TGCAGCGTTGACAGGGGGCGGGAGACCCAGTACTTC	CSVDRGRETQYF
TRBV5-1	16	TRBJ1-4	-	TRBD1	TGCGCCAGCAGCTCCGGGACAGGGGGCGCGAGGGAAAAACTGTTTTTT	CASSSGTGGAREKLFF
TRBV14	16	TRBJ2-2	-	TRBD1	TGTGCCAGCAGCCAAGCCGGGACAGGGGTTCGTGGGGAGCTGTTTTTT	CASSQAGTGVRGELFF
TRBV15	16	TRBJ2-3	-	TRBD2	TGTGCCACCAGCTCATGGACTAGCGGTGGTTCAGATACGCAGTATTTT	CATSSWTSGGSDTQYF